The 24 T cell receptor beta chains in this list originate from one sample, sequenced in a study of CD8+CD57+ T cells in acquired aplastic anemia. Patients included in sequencing had previously demonstrated CD8+CD57+ cell expansion by flow cytometry. The study profiled TCR beta VDJ and CDR3 using genomic DNA as template. TCRdb ran MiXCR on the reads and lists one entry per CDR3 protein. Here the sample spans 250,000 or so distinct CDR3 sequences, around 45% being singletons. The sample taken for sequencing was sorted CD4+, CD8+, or CD8+CD57+ T cells (not recorded which) from PBMCs. The receptors were gathered from a human donor with aplastic anemia.

The chain is built from TRBV6-6 and TRBJ2-1; D gene ambiguous. There are 14 residues in the CDR3. V gave up 2 bases and J gave up 6 bases, with 11 bases separating them. CDR1 and CDR2 (germline): MNHNY, SVGAGI (reference sequence). The CDR3 reads CASSYSSRTNEQFF. CDR3 nucleotides: TGTGCCAGCAGTTACAGTAGCAGGACCAATGAGCAGTTCTTC.

This clonotype was seen many times. The V gene is TRBV7-9, the J gene TRBJ2-7, with 8 bases fitting TRBD1. With V trimmed by 5 bases and J by 1 base, 13 bases remained unmatched. Germline values: CDR1 SEHNR, CDR2 FQNEAQ (reference sequence). The CDR3 runs 17 residues. CDR3 coding DNA: TGTGCCAGCAGCCCGGGTCGAGGTCAGGGGGCTTCCTACGAGCAGTACTTC. Translated: CASSPGRGQGASYEQYF.

The table lists this clonotype with many counts. The V call is TRBV27, the J call TRBJ1-6; D unresolved. This CDR3 region has 13 residues. The germline CDR1 and CDR2 sequences are MNHEY and SMNVEV (reference sequence). V was cut by 0 bases and J by 10 bases, with 7 bases left in between. As DNA, the CDR3 is TGTGCCAGCAGTTTATCTCCTGCATCACCCCTCCACTTT. As protein: CASSLSPASPLHF.

Regarding this clonotype: The germline gene is not matched at one end of the junction; a read error may be the cause. V and J are TRBV10-3 and TRBJ1-5, with D possibly TRBD1 on 5 matching bases. CDR1 and CDR2 from the germline V gene are ENHRY and SYGVKD. The CDR3 sequence is 17 residues long. The CDR3 bases are TGTGCCAGCAGTGTGACTAGCGGGGGTAATAGCAATCAGCCCCAGCATTTT. Encoded protein: CASSVTSGGNSNQPQHF.

Worth noting for this clonotype: The CDR3 does not end in the conserved phenylalanine or tryptophan, so this is likely a read error. No DNA is shown, since the ends of the CDR3 on it are uncertain; the CDR3 is the one TCRdb lists. The rearrangement uses TRBV2 and TRBJ2-5; the D call in the table, TRBD1, was not verified against the DNA. The CDR3 spans 12 amino acids, including both terminal residues. The germline V gene has CDR1 SNHLY and CDR2 FYNNEI. This CDR3 reads CASSEAEDYTGA.

This chain uses TRBV7-2 with TRBJ2-1; a possible D gene is TRBD2 (6 bases). This CDR3 region has 15 residues. Germline assignment: CDR1 SGHTA and CDR2 FQGNSA. V lost 0 bases and J lost 7, with 13 bases in between. CDR3 residues: CASSLARGKVNEQFF. The CDR3 nucleotides are TGTGCCAGCAGCTTAGCACGGGGGAAGGTGAATGAGCAGTTCTTC.

In its sample, this clonotype was seen once. The chain links TRBV19 to TRBJ2-7, with D possibly being TRBD1 (6 bases). Deletions cut 4 bases from V and 3 bases from J, with 13 bases between. Germline V lookup: CDR1 LNHDA, CDR2 SQIVND (reference sequence). CDR3 length: 14 amino acids. CDR3 region: CASSTRQELYEQYF. The CDR3 nucleotides are TGTGCCAGTAGTACCCGACAGGAACTCTACGAGCAGTACTTC. Based on the CDR3 plus reference TRBV19 and TRBJ2-7, the full variable domain is DGGITQSPKYLFRKEGQNVTLSCEQNLNHDAMYWYRQDPGQGLRLIYYSQIVNDFQKGDIAEGYSVSREKKESFPLTVTSAQKNPTAFYLCASSTRQELYEQYFGPGTRLTVT.

V usage is TRBV6-5 and J usage is TRBJ2-1; 7 positions match TRBD2. Germline V gene lookup returns CDR1 MNHEY and CDR2 SVGAGI. V lost 0 bases to trimming and J lost 0 bases; unmatched junction nucleotides: 2. The CDR3 sequence is 16 residues long. CDR3 nucleotides: TGTGCCAGCAGTTACTCGGGGGGGAGCTCCTACAATGAGCAGTTCTTC. Amino acids: CASSYSGGSSYNEQFF.

This sequence joins TRBV15 and TRBJ2-1; D may be TRBD2 (5 bases). Germline CDR1 reads LNHNV; CDR2 reads YYDKDF (reference sequence). This CDR3 has 17 amino acids. Trimming stripped 5 bases from V and 0 bases from J, with 17 bases between. CDR3 nucleotides: TGTGCCACCAGCGGGGTGGGAACGGGAAGCTCCTACAATGAGCAGTTCTTC. Translation gives CATSGVGTGSSYNEQFF.

This clonotype appeared once. The rearrangement joins TRBV7-9 to TRBJ1-1; 10 bases fit TRBD1. Germline V lookup: CDR1 SEHNR, CDR2 FQNEAQ (reference sequence). The CDR3 covers 18 residues. V lost 5 bases, J lost 4 bases, and 16 bases stayed unmatched. CDR3 sequence reads: CASSGQGGGWTGVTEAFF. The DNA for the CDR3 is TGTGCCAGCAGCGGACAGGGGGGTGGGTGGACAGGGGTCACTGAAGCTTTCTTT.

Notes on this clonotype: Its ends do not fully match the called genes, so a read error is possible. The V and J genes are TRBV7-9 and TRBJ1-2; 10 positions agree with TRBD1. CDR1 and CDR2 from the germline V gene are SEHNR and FQNEAQ (reference sequence). The CDR3 covers 14 residues. The CDR3 bases are TGTGTCAGCACCGCCGGGACAGGGGACTATGGCTACACCTTC. The encoded protein is CVSTAGTGDYGYTF.

This clonotype was recorded only once. The chain combines TRBV15 with TRBJ2-7; D tentatively fits TRBD1 or TRBD2 (8 bases each). V was shortened by 3 bases and J by 4 bases, with 31 bases between the two germline ends. Germline V lookup: CDR1 LNHNV, CDR2 YYDKDF (reference sequence). This CDR3 spans 20 amino acids. Here the CDR3 DNA reads TGTGCCACCAGCAGGACCCGGGACAGGACGGCACGGGGGGGCCGATACGAGCAGTACTTC. Its protein product is CATSRTRDRTARGGRYEQYF.

This chain joins TRBV20-1 and TRBJ1-1; D gene uncertain. Trimming cost V 1 base and J 1 base, with 7 bases left between them. Germline V gene data show CDR1 as DFQATT and CDR2 as SNEGSKA (reference sequence). The CDR3 length is 13 residues. CDR3 sequence reads: CSARAQRNTEAFF. The CDR3 DNA sequence: TGCAGTGCTAGAGCTCAGAGGAACACTGAAGCTTTCTTT.

This clonotype was counted at least ten times. The V and J genes are TRBV6-5 and TRBJ2-5; D is unclear. Germline V gives CDR1 MNHEY, CDR2 SVGAGI. CDR3 size: 13 residues. V was trimmed by 6 bases and J by 2 bases, leaving 10 bases between them. The CDR3 DNA reads TGTGCCAGCAGGAGTTTGGAACAAGAGACCCAGTACTTC. Translation gives CASRSLEQETQYF.

This clonotype was seen at least ten times. V gene TRBV7-8 combines with J gene TRBJ2-2; 9 bases are shared with TRBD2. This CDR3 spans 16 amino acids. Germline-derived CDR1 and CDR2 are SGHVS and FQNEAQ. Germline trimming cut 4 bases from V and 7 bases from J; bases unmatched to any gene: 10. CDR3 residues: CASSSRGGRANGELFF. CDR3 nucleotides: TGTGCCAGCAGCTCCCGCGGCGGGAGGGCCAACGGGGAGCTGTTTTTT.

This clonotype was found once. The chain carries TRBV12-3 or TRBV12-4 and TRBJ1-1; TRBD1 matches 8 bases. V dropped 5 bases and J dropped 0; count of bases not matched to a gene: 8. This CDR3 spans 16 amino acids. The CDR3 protein is CASSTAGGRMNTEAFF. CDR3 coding DNA: TGTGCCAGCAGTACTGCAGGGGGCCGAATGAACACTGAAGCTTTCTTT.

The gene calls are TRBV19 and TRBJ1-2; D not resolved. The CDR3 is 13 residues long. V lost 3 bases to trimming and J lost 6 bases, with 11 bases between them. Germline CDR1 is LNHDA and CDR2 is SQIVND (reference sequence). The chain's CDR3 is CASSIRWKHGYTF. The CDR3 nucleotides read TGTGCCAGTAGTATCAGGTGGAAGCATGGCTACACCTTC. Supplemented by reference TRBV19 and TRBJ1-2, the full variable domain reads DGGITQSPKYLFRKEGQNVTLSCEQNLNHDAMYWYRQDPGQGLRLIYYSQIVNDFQKGDIAEGYSVSREKKESFPLTVTSAQKNPTAFYLCASSIRWKHGYTFGSGTRLTVV.

This clonotype came up many times. The rearrangement joins TRBV5-1 to TRBJ1-6; no reliable D call. The CDR3 length is 15 residues. Germline CDR1 reads SGHRS; CDR2 reads YFSETQ. V was clipped by 0 bases and J by 2 bases, with 6 bases between them. The CDR3 loop reads CASSLEDTYNSPLHF. The CDR3 region has the DNA TGCGCCAGCAGCTTGGAAGACACCTATAATTCACCCCTCCACTTT.

This clonotype was observed at least ten times. This chain joins TRBV6-6 and TRBJ1-2; perhaps TRBD1 as D (5 bases). This CDR3 is built from 13 residues. The V end was cut by 6 bases, the J end by 4 bases, with 12 bases between. Germline loops: CDR1 MNHNY, CDR2 SVGAGI (reference sequence). The CDR3 nucleotides are TGTGCCAGCAGGCAAGAACAGGTCTATGGCTACACCTTC. Its protein product is CASRQEQVYGYTF.

This clonotype has a count of ten or more. The rearrangement joins TRBV4-1 to TRBJ2-1, with D maybe TRBD1 (5 bases). V was cut by 5 bases and J by 14 bases, with 25 bases left in between. CDR1 is MGHRA, CDR2 YSYEKL, per germline. This CDR3 contains 15 residues. The CDR3 nucleotides read TGCGCCAGCAGCTACGAACTGAAAGGAATGGGGCCTGAGTTCTTC. It codes for CASSYELKGMGPEFF.

Ten or more counts support this clonotype. The chain has TRBV5-1 and TRBJ2-3; unclear D gene. The V gene lost 0 bases and the J gene lost 8 bases, with 4 bases spanning the gap. CDR1 is SGHRS, CDR2 YFSETQ, per germline. This CDR3 has 11 amino acids. The CDR3 sequence: CASSLAGTQYF. CDR3 nucleotide sequence: TGCGCCAGCAGCTTGGCCGGTACGCAGTATTTT.

Note on this clonotype: At one end the junction does not follow the germline gene, possibly because of a read error. The chain joins TRBV30 to TRBJ1-4; 7 bases are shared with TRBD1. Germline CDR1 reads GTSNPN; CDR2 reads SVGIG (reference sequence). The CDR3 contains 13 residues. The CDR3 here is CACPTGQEEKLLF. The CDR3 DNA follows: TGTGCCTGCCCGACAGGGCAGGAAGAAAAACTGCTTTTT.

This clonotype was observed at least ten times. The CDR3 reads CASSLTGGGFDEQFF. The CDR3 nucleotides are TGTGCCAGCAGCTTAACGGGCGGGGGGTTCGATGAGCAGTTCTTC. The chain employs TRBV7-3 and TRBJ2-1; 8 bases map to TRBD2. The length of the CDR3 is 15 residues. CDR1 is SGHTA, CDR2 FQGTGA, per germline. V shed 0 bases and J 8 bases; nucleotides not matched to a gene: 6.

The chain uses TRBV10-2 and TRBJ2-1; 9 bases line up with TRBD2. The ends lost 11 bases at V and 7 bases at J; junction bases unmatched: 21. The CDR3 length is 17 residues. CDR1 and CDR2 (germline): WSHSY, SAAADI. CDR3 in DNA: TGCGCCTGCTCGTTAACTAGCGGGTACAGGGAGGGGAATGAGCAGTTCTTC. It specifies CACSLTSGYREGNEQFF.